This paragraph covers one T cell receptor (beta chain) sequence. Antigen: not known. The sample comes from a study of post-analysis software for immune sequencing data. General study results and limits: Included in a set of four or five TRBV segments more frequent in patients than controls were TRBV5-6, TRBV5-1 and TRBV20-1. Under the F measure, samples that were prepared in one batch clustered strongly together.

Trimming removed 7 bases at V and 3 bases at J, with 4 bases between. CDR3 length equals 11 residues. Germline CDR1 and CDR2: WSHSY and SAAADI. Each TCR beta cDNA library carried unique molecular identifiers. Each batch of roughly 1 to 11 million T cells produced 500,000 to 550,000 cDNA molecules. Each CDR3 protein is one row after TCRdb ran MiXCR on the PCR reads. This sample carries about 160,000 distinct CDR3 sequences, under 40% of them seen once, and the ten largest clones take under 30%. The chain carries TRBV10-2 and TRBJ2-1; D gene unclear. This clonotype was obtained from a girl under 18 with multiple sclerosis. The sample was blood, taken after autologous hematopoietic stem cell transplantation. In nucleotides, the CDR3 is TGCGCCAGCACCCGCTACAATGAGCAGTTCTTC. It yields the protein CASTRYNEQFF.